Each of the 14 T cell receptor beta chains below was sequenced from the same sample in a study of shared clonotypes between healthy human individuals. Produced via immunoSEQ multiplex PCR; TCRdb's table is partial and in-frame only. Altogether approximately 500,000 clones are present, over 70% being singletons, with the ten largest covering approximately 11%. Material: PBMCs. Receptors were obtained from a middle-aged woman in good health. Some clones in this sample may be carry-over from other donors' samples.

J is TRBJ2-7 and V is TRBV28, with a possible D match to TRBD1 (6 bases). This CDR3 comprises 13 residues. Germline V CDR1 and CDR2: MDHEN, SYDVKM. Trimming removed 6 bases from V and 2 bases from J, with 11 bases in between. CDR3 sequence reads: CASRKQGTYEQYF. CDR3 coding DNA: TGTGCCAGCAGGAAACAGGGAACCTACGAGCAGTACTTC.

V is TRBV30 and J is TRBJ1-1; no definite D call. The CDR3 length is 15 residues. Germline V gene sequence: CDR1 GTSNPN, CDR2 SVGIG (reference sequence). V lost 0 bases and J lost 6, with 17 bases in between. The CDR3 nucleotides are TGTGCCTGGAGTGTCCTACGGGCGCGGGGTCCTGAAGCTTTCTTT. Amino acids: CAWSVLRARGPEAFF.

The chain uses TRBV6-6 and TRBJ2-1, with 14 bases fitting TRBD2. The germline V gene encodes CDR1 MNHNY and CDR2 SVGAGI (reference sequence). The V gene end was trimmed by 6 bases and the J gene end by 10 bases; junction bases not matched to a gene: 11. The CDR3 covers 16 residues. The CDR3 reads CASSLSGTSGGGEQFF. The CDR3 DNA reads as TGTGCCAGCAGCCTTTCCGGGACTAGCGGGGGTGGGGAGCAGTTCTTC.

The rearrangement uses TRBV18 and TRBJ2-7; 7 nucleotides align to TRBD2. The CDR3 is made up of 15 amino acids. The ends lost 6 bases at V and 8 bases at J; junction bases unmatched: 16. From germline, CDR1 is KGHSH and CDR2 LQKENI. The chain's CDR3 is CASSLGGGGPSQQYF. The CDR3 coding sequence is TGTGCCAGCTCTCTGGGGGGGGGAGGCCCCTCCCAGCAGTACTTC.

The chain has TRBV28 and TRBJ2-7; TRBD2 matches 10 bases. Unmatched junction bases numbered 10, after V lost 3 bases and J lost 5 bases. The CDR3 loop spans 16 amino acids. Germline assignment: CDR1 MDHEN and CDR2 SYDVKM. DNA for the CDR3: TGTGCCAGCAGTTTCAAGACTAGCGGGCGTCTGGACGAGCAGTACTTC. Translating gives CASSFKTSGRLDEQYF.

Note on this clone: Within the sample, other DNA sequences also encode this same CDR3. V and J are TRBV5-1 and TRBJ1-1; D gene unclear. Germline loops: CDR1 SGHRS, CDR2 YFSETQ. Trimming left V 0 bases short and J 4 bases short, with 7 bases between. The CDR3 contains 13 residues. CDR3 sequence (DNA): TGCGCCAGCAGCTTGGATCCGAGCACTGAAGCTTTCTTT. This gives the protein CASSLDPSTEAFF.

V is TRBV10-3 and J is TRBJ1-2; the match to TRBD1 covers 7 bases. V shed 6 bases and J 8 bases; nucleotides not matched to a gene: 9. This CDR3 spans 13 amino acids. CDR1 is ENHRY and CDR2 is SYGVKD in the germline V gene. CDR3 in amino acids: CAISDRVGYGYTF. The CDR3 region has the DNA TGTGCCATCAGCGACAGGGTCGGATACGGCTACACCTTC.

Comment on this clone: A far larger clone is just one base off, so this is likely a read error. DNA for the CDR3: TGTGCCAGCAGCCCCGAGACAGGGCTTGGCTACACCTTT. Translated: CASSPETGLGYTF. The chain links TRBV7-8 to TRBJ1-2, with 7 positions matching TRBD1. From germline, CDR1 is SGHVS and CDR2 FQNEAQ. CDR3 length equals 13 residues.

The rearrangement links TRBV2 to TRBJ1-1, with unresolved D. CDR1 and CDR2 from the germline V gene are SNHLY and FYNNEI. Deletions cut 8 bases from V and 2 bases from J, with 6 bases between. The CDR3 extends over 11 amino acids. The CDR3 reads CASCYNTEAFF. The CDR3 DNA sequence: TGTGCCAGCTGTTACAACACTGAAGCTTTCTTT.

The rearrangement uses TRBV6-8 and TRBJ2-5; weak D call: TRBD2 (5 bases). CDR1 is MNHGY, CDR2 SAAAGT, per germline. With 11 bases removed from V and 5 bases from J, the gap between germline ends came to 12 bases. The CDR3 loop spans 11 amino acids. CDR3 loop: CAPGDGETQYF. The CDR3 DNA reads TGTGCCCCCGGGGATGGGGAGACCCAGTACTTC.

This clone has only a few counts. CDR3 sequence: CASSDPLAGANVLTF. CDR3 nucleotides: TGTGCCAGCAGTGACCCTCTCGCTGGGGCCAACGTCCTGACTTTC. The rearrangement uses TRBV25-1 and TRBJ2-6; D is unresolved. The CDR3 is made up of 15 amino acids. V was shortened by 3 bases and J by 2 bases, with 8 bases between the two germline ends. Germline CDR1 is MGHDK and CDR2 is SYGVNS.

In regard to this clone: This likely came from a read error, as a far larger clone is one base away. The sample contains more than one DNA sequence encoding this CDR3. J is TRBJ1-2 and V is TRBV5-1; D perhaps matches TRBD1 (5 bases). Per germline, CDR1 SGHRS and CDR2 YFSETQ. The CDR3 spans 15 residues. This CDR3 is CASSLGLGDQHGYTF. Here the CDR3 DNA reads TGCGCTAGCAGCTTGGGGCTAGGGGACCAGCATGGCTACACCTTC.

Concerning this clone itself: A far larger clone is just one base off, so this is likely a read error. The V and J genes are TRBV30 and TRBJ1-5, with D tentatively TRBD1 (6 bases). The length of the CDR3 is 14 residues. V lost 2 bases to trimming and J lost 4 bases, with 12 bases between them. In germline, CDR1 is GTSNPN, CDR2 SVGIG (reference sequence). CDR3: CAWSIGTLNQPQHF. Here the CDR3 DNA reads TGTGCCTGGAGTATCGGGACACTAAATCAGCCCCAGCATTTT.

The chain employs TRBV7-9 and TRBJ1-4, with 9 bases fitting TRBD1. This CDR3 comprises 15 residues. Trimming removed 5 bases from V and 7 bases from J; junction bases left unmatched: 8. Germline loops: CDR1 SEHNR, CDR2 FQNEAQ (reference sequence). As DNA, the CDR3 is TGTGCCAGCAGCATCCCGACAGGGGGAGGTGAAAAACTGTTTTTT. Translated: CASSIPTGGGEKLFF.